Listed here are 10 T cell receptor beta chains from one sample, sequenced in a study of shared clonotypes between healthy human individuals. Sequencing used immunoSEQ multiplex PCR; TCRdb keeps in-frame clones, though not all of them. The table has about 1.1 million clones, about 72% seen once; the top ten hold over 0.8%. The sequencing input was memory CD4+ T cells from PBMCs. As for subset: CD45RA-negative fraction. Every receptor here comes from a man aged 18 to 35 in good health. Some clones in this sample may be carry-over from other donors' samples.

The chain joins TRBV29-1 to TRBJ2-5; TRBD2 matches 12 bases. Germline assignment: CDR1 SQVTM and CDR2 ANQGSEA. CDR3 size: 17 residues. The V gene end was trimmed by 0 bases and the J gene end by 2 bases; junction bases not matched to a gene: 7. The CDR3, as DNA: TGCAGCGTTGAAGATCTTATAACTAGCGGGAGGCAAGAGACCCAGTACTTC. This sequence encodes CSVEDLITSGRQETQYF.

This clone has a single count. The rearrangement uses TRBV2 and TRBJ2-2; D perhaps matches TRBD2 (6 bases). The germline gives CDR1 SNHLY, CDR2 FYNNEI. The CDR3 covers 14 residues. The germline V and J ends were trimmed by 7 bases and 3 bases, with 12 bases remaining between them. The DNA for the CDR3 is TGTGCCAGCATGGAGGGGTTGGACACCGGGGAGCTGTTTTTT. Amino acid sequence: CASMEGLDTGELFF.

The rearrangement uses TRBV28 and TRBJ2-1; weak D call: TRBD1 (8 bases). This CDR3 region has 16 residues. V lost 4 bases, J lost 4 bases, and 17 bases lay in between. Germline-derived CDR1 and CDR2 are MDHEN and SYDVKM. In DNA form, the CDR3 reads TGTGCCAGCAGTTCAGACAGGGGACTACTATACAATGAGCAGTTCTTC. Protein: CASSSDRGLLYNEQFF.

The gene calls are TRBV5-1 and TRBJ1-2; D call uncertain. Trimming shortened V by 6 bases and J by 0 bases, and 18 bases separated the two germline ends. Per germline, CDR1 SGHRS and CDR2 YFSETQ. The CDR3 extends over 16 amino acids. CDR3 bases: TGCGCCAGCACCCCGGGGTCCGGCAGCACTAACTATGGCTACACCTTC. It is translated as CASTPGSGSTNYGYTF.

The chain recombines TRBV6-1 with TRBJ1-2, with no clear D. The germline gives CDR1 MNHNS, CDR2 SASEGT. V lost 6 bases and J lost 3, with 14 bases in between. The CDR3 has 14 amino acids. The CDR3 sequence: CASSQKLSYYGYTF. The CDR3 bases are TGTGCCAGCAGCCAGAAACTGAGCTACTATGGCTACACCTTC.

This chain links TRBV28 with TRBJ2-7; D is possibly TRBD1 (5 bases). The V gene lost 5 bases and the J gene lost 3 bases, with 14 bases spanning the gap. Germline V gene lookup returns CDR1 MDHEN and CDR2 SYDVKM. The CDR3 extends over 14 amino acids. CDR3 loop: CASSPPTGIYEQYF. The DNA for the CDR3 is TGTGCCAGCAGTCCCCCAACAGGCATCTACGAGCAGTACTTC.

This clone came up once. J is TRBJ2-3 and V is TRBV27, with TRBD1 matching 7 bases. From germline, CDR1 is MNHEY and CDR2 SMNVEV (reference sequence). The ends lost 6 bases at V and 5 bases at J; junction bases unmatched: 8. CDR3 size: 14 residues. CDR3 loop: CASSQPNRGDTQYF. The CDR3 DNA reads TGTGCCAGCAGCCAACCCAACAGGGGAGATACGCAGTATTTT.

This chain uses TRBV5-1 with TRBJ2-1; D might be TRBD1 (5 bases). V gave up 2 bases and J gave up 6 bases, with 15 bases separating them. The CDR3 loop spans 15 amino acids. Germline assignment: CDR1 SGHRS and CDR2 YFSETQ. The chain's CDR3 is CASSFSTTGANEQFF. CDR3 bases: TGCGCCAGCAGCTTCTCAACCACAGGAGCCAATGAGCAGTTCTTC.

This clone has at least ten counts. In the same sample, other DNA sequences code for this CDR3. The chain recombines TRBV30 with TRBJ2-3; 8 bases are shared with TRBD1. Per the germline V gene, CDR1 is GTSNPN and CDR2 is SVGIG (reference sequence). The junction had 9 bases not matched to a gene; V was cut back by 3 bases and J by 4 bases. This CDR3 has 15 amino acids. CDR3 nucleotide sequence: TGTGCCTGGAGCGGACAGGGAAGTCGCGCAGATACGCAGTATTTT. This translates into CAWSGQGSRADTQYF.

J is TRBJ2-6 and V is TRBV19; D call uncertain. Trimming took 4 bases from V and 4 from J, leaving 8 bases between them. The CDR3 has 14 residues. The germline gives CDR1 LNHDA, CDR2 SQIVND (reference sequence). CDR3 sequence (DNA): TGTGCCAGTAGTACGGTGAACGGGGCCAACGTCCTGACTTTC. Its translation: CASSTVNGANVLTF.